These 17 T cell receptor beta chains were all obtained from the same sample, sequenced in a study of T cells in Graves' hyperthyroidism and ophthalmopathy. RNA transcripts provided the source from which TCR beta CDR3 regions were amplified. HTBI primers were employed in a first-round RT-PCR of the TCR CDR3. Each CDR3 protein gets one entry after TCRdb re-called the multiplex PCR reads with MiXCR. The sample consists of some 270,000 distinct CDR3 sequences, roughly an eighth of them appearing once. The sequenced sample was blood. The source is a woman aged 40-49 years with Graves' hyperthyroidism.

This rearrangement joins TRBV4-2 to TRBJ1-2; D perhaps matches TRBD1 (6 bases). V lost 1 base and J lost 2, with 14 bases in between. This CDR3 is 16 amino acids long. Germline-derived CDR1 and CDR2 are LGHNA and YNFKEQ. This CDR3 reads CASSQALPGQNYGYTF. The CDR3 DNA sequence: TGTGCCAGCAGCCAAGCGCTACCGGGACAAAACTATGGCTACACCTTC.

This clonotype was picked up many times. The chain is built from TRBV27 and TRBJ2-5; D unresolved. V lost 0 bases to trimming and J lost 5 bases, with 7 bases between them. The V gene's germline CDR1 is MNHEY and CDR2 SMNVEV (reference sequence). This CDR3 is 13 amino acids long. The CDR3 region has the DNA TGTGCCAGCAGTTTATCCGCCGGCGAGACCCAGTACTTC. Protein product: CASSLSAGETQYF.

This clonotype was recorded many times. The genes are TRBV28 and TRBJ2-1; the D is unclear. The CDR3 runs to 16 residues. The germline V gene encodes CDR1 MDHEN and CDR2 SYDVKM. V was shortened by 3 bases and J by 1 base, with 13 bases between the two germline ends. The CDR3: CASSFSVWGSYNEQFF. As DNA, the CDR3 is TGTGCCAGCAGTTTTTCGGTATGGGGATCCTACAATGAGCAGTTCTTC.

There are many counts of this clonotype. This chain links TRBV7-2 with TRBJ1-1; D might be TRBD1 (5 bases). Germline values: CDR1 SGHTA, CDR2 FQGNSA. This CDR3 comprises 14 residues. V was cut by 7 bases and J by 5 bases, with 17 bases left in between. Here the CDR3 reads CASKRAGGGTEAFF. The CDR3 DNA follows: TGTGCCAGCAAGCGAGCGGGCGGGGGAACTGAAGCTTTCTTT.

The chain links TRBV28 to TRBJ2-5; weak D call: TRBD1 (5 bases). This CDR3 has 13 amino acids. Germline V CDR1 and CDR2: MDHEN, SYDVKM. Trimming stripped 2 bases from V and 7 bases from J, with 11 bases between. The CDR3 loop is CASSLGQGGTQYF. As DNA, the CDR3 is TGTGCCAGCAGTTTAGGGCAGGGTGGGACCCAGTACTTC.

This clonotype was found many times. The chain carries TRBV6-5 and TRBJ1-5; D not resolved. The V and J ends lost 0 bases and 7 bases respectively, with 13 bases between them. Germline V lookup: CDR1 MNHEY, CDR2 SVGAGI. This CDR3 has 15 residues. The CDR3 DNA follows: TGTGCCAGCAGTTACTCCTGGGGAGGAGGCCAGCCCCAGCATTTT. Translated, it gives CASSYSWGGGQPQHF.

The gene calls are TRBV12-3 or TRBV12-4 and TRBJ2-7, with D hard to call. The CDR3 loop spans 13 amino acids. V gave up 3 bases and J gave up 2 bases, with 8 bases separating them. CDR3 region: CASSFLLTYEQYF. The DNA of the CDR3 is TGTGCCAGCAGTTTCCTACTTACCTACGAGCAGTACTTC.

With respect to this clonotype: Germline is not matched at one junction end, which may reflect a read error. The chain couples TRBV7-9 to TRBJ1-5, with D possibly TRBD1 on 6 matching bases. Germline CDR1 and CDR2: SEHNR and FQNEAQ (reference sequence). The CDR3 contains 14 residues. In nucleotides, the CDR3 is TGTGCCAGCAGCTTGGGGGCAGGGAATCAGCCCCAGGATTTT. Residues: CASSLGAGNQPQDF.

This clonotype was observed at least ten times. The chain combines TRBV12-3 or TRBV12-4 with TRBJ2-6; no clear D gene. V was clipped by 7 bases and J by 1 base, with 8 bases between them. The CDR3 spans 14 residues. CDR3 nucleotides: TGTGCCAGCAACCAAGGATCTGGGGCCAACGTCCTGACTTTC. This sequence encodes CASNQGSGANVLTF.

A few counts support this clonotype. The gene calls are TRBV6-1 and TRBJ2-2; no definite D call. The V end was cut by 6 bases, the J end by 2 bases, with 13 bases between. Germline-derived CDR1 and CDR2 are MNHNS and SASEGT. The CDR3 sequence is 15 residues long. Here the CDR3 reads CASSRLGYNTGELFF. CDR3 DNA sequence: TGTGCCAGCAGCCGCCTTGGTTACAACACCGGGGAGCTGTTTTTT.

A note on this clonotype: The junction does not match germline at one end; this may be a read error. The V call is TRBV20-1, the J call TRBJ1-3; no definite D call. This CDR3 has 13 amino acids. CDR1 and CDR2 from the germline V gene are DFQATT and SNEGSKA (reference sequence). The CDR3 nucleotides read TGCAGTGCTAGTTTGGACTCTGGAAACTCCATATATTTT. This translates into CSASLDSGNSIYF.

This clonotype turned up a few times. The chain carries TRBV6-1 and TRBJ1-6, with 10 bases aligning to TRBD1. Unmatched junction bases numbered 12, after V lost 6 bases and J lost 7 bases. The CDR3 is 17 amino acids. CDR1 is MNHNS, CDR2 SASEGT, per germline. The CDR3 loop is CASRDPGTGVRNSPLHF. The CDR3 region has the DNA TGTGCCAGCAGGGATCCCGGGACAGGGGTGAGGAATTCACCCCTCCACTTT.

CDR3 sequence: CASSIVGGTQYF. The CDR3 DNA is TGTGCCAGTAGTATAGTGGGCGGGACCCAGTACTTC. This chain connects TRBV19 to TRBJ2-5; D is unclear. This CDR3 is built from 12 residues. Between the trimmed V and J ends, which lost 1 base and 7 bases, there was a span of 7 bases. CDR1 is LNHDA, CDR2 SQIVND, per germline (reference sequence).

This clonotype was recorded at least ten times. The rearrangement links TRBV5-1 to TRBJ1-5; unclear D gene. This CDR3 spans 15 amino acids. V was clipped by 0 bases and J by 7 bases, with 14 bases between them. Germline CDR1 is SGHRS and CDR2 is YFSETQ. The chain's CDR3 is CASSLEGSEEQPQHF. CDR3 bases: TGCGCCAGCAGCTTGGAAGGGTCGGAGGAACAGCCCCAGCATTTT.

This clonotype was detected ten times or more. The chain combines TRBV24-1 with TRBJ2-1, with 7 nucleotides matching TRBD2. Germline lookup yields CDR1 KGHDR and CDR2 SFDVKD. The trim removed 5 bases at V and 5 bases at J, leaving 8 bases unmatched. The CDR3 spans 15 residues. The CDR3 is CATSVGTTYNNEQFF. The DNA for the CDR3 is TGTGCCACCAGTGTCGGGACTACCTACAACAATGAGCAGTTCTTC.

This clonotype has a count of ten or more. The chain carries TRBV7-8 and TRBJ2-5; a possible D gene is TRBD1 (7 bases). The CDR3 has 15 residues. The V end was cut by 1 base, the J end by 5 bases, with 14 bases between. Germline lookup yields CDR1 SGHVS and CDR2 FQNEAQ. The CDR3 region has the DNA TGTGCCAGCAGCTTAGTCGGAGGGGGCTGGGAGACCCAGTACTTC. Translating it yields CASSLVGGGWETQYF.

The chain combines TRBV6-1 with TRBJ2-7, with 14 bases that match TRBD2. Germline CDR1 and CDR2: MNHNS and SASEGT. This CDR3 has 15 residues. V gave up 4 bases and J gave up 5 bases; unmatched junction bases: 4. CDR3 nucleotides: TGTGCCAGCAGTGGGGGGACTAGCGGGAGTCACGAGCAGTACTTC. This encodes CASSGGTSGSHEQYF.